This record looks at one TCR beta chain sequence and its context. These data belong to a study of blood T cells in healthy people across ages. Peripheral blood, ten milliliters per donor, was collected. Total RNA, at least 5.5 micrograms per sample, was extracted from PBMCs. It was with a sample-barcoded 5' primer and a J-beta primer mix that a second PCR of about 6 to 12 cycles was run. TCRdb re-called the 5' RACE reads through MiXCR, storing one row per CDR3 protein. The repertoire holds about 1.7 million distinct CDR3 sequences, with 28% as singletons. The source material was blood. This TCR derives from a woman in her twenties or thirties in good health.

The CDR3 bases are TGTGCCAGCAGCCCTCGGACAGGGCCAAGCTCCTATAATTCACCCCTCCACTTT. It translates to CASSPRTGPSSYNSPLHF. The chain carries TRBV9 and TRBJ1-6; 8 bases match TRBD1. The length of the CDR3 is 18 residues. The V segment lost 4 bases and the J segment 0 bases; nucleotides outside the gene matches: 9. Germline values: CDR1 SGDLS, CDR2 YYNGEE.